The 14 T cell receptor beta chains given below trace back to one sample, sequenced in a study of cytomegalovirus exposure and HLA in healthy donors. Primers: 60 Vbeta forward and 13 Jbeta reverse. Sequenced by immunoSEQ multiplex PCR; TCRdb stores in-frame clones only, minus some. The sample holds some 170,000 clones, roughly 76% seen once. The specimen sequenced was PBMCs. Receptors originate from a woman aged 50 to 60 in good health and CMV-seronegative.

V gene TRBV5-1 combines with J gene TRBJ1-2; no firm D call. The CDR3 extends over 16 amino acids. Trimming shortened V by 4 bases and J by 2 bases, and 18 bases separated the two germline ends. The germline V gene has CDR1 SGHRS and CDR2 YFSETQ. The CDR3: CASSPGAVSVNYGYTF. DNA for the CDR3: TGCGCCAGCAGCCCAGGAGCAGTTAGCGTAAACTATGGCTACACCTTC.

The chain combines TRBV19 with TRBJ2-6; D might be TRBD1 (6 bases). Germline loops: CDR1 LNHDA, CDR2 SQIVND (reference sequence). CDR3 length equals 16 residues. V lost 5 bases, J lost 0 bases, and 11 bases lay in between. CDR3 sequence (DNA): TGTGCCAGTAGTCGACAGGTTACCTCTGGGGCCAACGTCCTGACTTTC. Translating gives CASSRQVTSGANVLTF.

V and J are TRBV2 and TRBJ1-2; 7 nucleotides line up with TRBD1. The CDR3 length is 13 residues. Germline CDR1 SNHLY, CDR2 FYNNEI. With V trimmed by 8 bases and J by 3 bases, 6 bases remained unmatched. The CDR3 region is CASGGTDDYGYTF. CDR3 sequence (DNA): TGTGCCAGCGGCGGGACAGACGACTATGGCTACACCTTC. The full variable domain, completed using reference TRBV2 and TRBJ1-2, is EPEVTQTPSHQVTQMGQEVILRCVPISNHLYFYWYRQILGQKVEFLVSFYNNEISEKSEIFDDQFSVERPDGSNFTLKIRSTKLEDSAMYFCASGGTDDYGYTFGSGTRLTVV.

This clone was found once. The gene calls are TRBV28 and TRBJ2-7; 8 positions agree with TRBD2. Germline V gene sequence: CDR1 MDHEN, CDR2 SYDVKM. V lost 7 bases and J lost 0; bases outside the gene matches: 5. This CDR3 is built from 14 residues. CDR3 coding DNA: TGTGCCAGCACCGGGGGGGCGGACTCCTACGAGCAGTACTTC. As protein: CASTGGADSYEQYF.

This clone has just one count. The chain recombines TRBV9 with TRBJ1-3, with no clear D. Trimming removed 0 bases from V and 2 bases from J, with 12 bases in between. Germline V CDR1 and CDR2: SGDLS, YYNGEE. This CDR3 contains 16 residues. The CDR3 is CASSVAEGRTGNTIYF. The DNA of the CDR3 is TGTGCCAGCAGCGTAGCTGAGGGCAGAACTGGAAACACCATATATTTT.

In this sample, this clone turned up a few times. CDR3 sequence (DNA): TGTGCCAGCAAGACGCGGACAGGCCAGTACTTC. It codes for CASKTRTGQYF. The chain recombines TRBV27 with TRBJ2-7; TRBD1 matches 7 bases. Germline V gene data show CDR1 as MNHEY and CDR2 as SMNVEV (reference sequence). This CDR3 comprises 11 residues. The junction had 7 bases not matched to a gene; V was cut back by 7 bases and J by 10 bases.

J is TRBJ2-7 and V is TRBV6-6; 9 nucleotides align to TRBD1. Germline loops: CDR1 MNHNY, CDR2 SVGAGI (reference sequence). The ends lost 6 bases at V and 4 bases at J; junction bases unmatched: 7. The CDR3 has 14 amino acids. CDR3 protein: CASSQEQGAYEQYF. CDR3 in DNA: TGTGCCAGCAGCCAAGAACAGGGGGCATACGAGCAGTACTTC.

A single count supports this clone. The chain employs TRBV7-9 and TRBJ2-1, with 12 bases that match TRBD2. Germline V gene sequence: CDR1 SEHNR, CDR2 FQNEAQ (reference sequence). This CDR3 contains 15 residues. V was clipped by 4 bases and J by 7 bases; unmatched bases: 5. CDR3 protein: CASSSSGGAWNEQFF. The CDR3, as DNA: TGTGCCAGCAGCTCTAGCGGGGGGGCCTGGAATGAGCAGTTCTTC.

CDR3 sequence reads: CASSLGEGYRSEQYF. In DNA form, the CDR3 reads TGCGCCAGCAGCTTGGGGGAAGGGTACAGGAGCGAGCAGTACTTC. The chain joins TRBV5-1 to TRBJ2-5; tentative D call: TRBD1 (5 bases). TRBJ2-7 explains the end of the DNA better; the J call may be wrong. The CDR3 runs to 15 residues. Germline CDR1 reads SGHRS; CDR2 reads YFSETQ.

The chain recombines TRBV5-8 with TRBJ2-7, with 7 positions matching TRBD1. Trimming cost V 6 bases and J 0 bases; bases outside gene matches: 9. The CDR3 totals 15 residues. Per germline, CDR1 SGHTS and CDR2 YDEGEE. This CDR3 reads CASTTGDSISYEQYF. In nucleotides, the CDR3 is TGTGCCAGCACGACCGGGGACAGTATCTCCTACGAGCAGTACTTC.

V is TRBV7-6 and J is TRBJ2-2; the D is unclear. Germline lookup yields CDR1 SGHVS and CDR2 FNYEAQ. The V end lost 1 base, the J end lost 0 bases, and 9 bases lay between the germline ends. The CDR3 runs to 16 residues. This CDR3 is CASSLVRVTNTGELFF. The CDR3 DNA reads TGTGCCAGCAGCTTAGTTCGAGTGACGAACACCGGGGAGCTGTTTTTT.

This clone was seen just once. V and J are TRBV28 and TRBJ2-6; the D gene is possibly TRBD1 (6 bases). V lost 5 bases and J lost 0, with 8 bases in between. The germline gives CDR1 MDHEN, CDR2 SYDVKM. The CDR3 length is 15 residues. CDR3 region: CASSPDSSGANVLTF. Here the CDR3 DNA reads TGTGCCAGCAGTCCGGACAGCTCTGGGGCCAACGTCCTGACTTTC. Using reference TRBV28 and TRBJ2-6 for the parts outside the CDR3, the full variable domain is DVKVTQSSRYLVKRTGEKVFLECVQDMDHENMFWYRQDPGLGLRLIYFSYDVKMKEKGDIPEGYSVSREKKERFSLILESASTNQTSMYLCASSPDSSGANVLTFGAGSRLTVL.

CDR3 coding DNA: TGTGCCAGCAGCTCCATAGCGGTGGGGCGGACAGAAAAACTGTTTTTT. This codes for CASSSIAVGRTEKLFF. The chain links TRBV5-6 to TRBJ1-4; D is perhaps TRBD1 (5 bases). CDR3 length: 16 amino acids. Trimming took off 3 bases at V and 8 bases at J, with 20 bases between the two ends. CDR1 and CDR2 from the germline V gene are SGHDT and YYEEEE. The variable domain in full, with the rest retrieved from reference TRBV5-6 and TRBJ1-4, is DAGVTQSPTHLIKTRGQQVTLRCSPKSGHDTVSWYQQALGQGPQFIFQYYEEEERQRGNFPDRFSGHQFPNYSSELNVNALLLGDSALYLCASSSIAVGRTEKLFFGSGTQLSVL.

This CDR3 reads CASSPGTGTGGLDEQYF. The CDR3 DNA sequence: TGTGCCAGCAGCCCCGGTACCGGGACAGGGGGCCTCGACGAGCAGTACTTC. The chain links TRBV7-6 to TRBJ2-7, with TRBD1 matching 12 bases. The CDR3 has 17 amino acids. The germline V gene encodes CDR1 SGHVS and CDR2 FNYEAQ. Germline trimming cut 5 bases from V and 5 bases from J; bases unmatched to any gene: 13.